The 28 T cell receptor beta chains below come from one sample, sequenced in a study. TCRdb ran MiXCR on the 5' RACE reads and lists one entry per CDR3 protein. The sample holds about 62,000 distinct CDR3 sequences, 25% to 30% seen once. Material: tumor-infiltrating naive CD4+ T cells sorted from the breast tumor. The sample's subset: naive CD4+ T cells, CD4+CD45RA+CD25-. The receptors here all came from a female donor with breast cancer.

This clonotype was observed a handful of times. J is TRBJ2-3 and V is TRBV5-5; 11 nucleotides line up with TRBD2. Unmatched junction bases numbered 7, after V lost 0 bases and J lost 4 bases. Germline CDR1 is SGHKS and CDR2 is YYEKEE (reference sequence). The CDR3 contains 17 residues. The CDR3 is CASSLVRLAGGADTQYF. Written as DNA, the CDR3 is TGTGCCAGCAGCTTGGTGAGGCTAGCGGGAGGAGCAGATACGCAGTATTTT.

This clonotype was counted between two and nine times. The rearrangement joins TRBV5-1 to TRBJ2-3, with 8 bases identical to TRBD1. The CDR3 loop spans 16 amino acids. Germline values: CDR1 SGHRS, CDR2 YFSETQ. Unmatched junction bases numbered 8, after V lost 5 bases and J lost 0 bases. The CDR3 is CASRRSQGASTDTQYF. In nucleotides, the CDR3 is TGCGCCAGCAGACGTAGTCAGGGGGCGAGCACAGATACGCAGTATTTT.

This clonotype has only one observation. The chain uses TRBV20-1 and TRBJ2-1, with a tentative D call TRBD2 (6 bases). Germline lookup yields CDR1 DFQATT and CDR2 SNEGSKA (reference sequence). The CDR3 spans 15 residues. V lost 0 bases and J lost 5, with 14 bases in between. The CDR3 spells CSARDFGLNDNEQFF. The DNA for the CDR3 is TGCAGTGCTAGAGATTTCGGACTAAACGACAATGAGCAGTTCTTC.

Concerning this clonotype: At one end, the junction sequence differs from germline, possibly due to a read error. V gene TRBV6-4 combines with J gene TRBJ2-1, with 10 bases matching TRBD2. This CDR3 spans 15 amino acids. Germline lookup yields CDR1 MRHNA and CDR2 SNTAGT. The chain's CDR3 is CASSRLAGTYNGQFF. CDR3 nucleotides: TGTGCCAGCAGTAGACTAGCGGGTACTTACAATGGGCAGTTCTTC.

CDR3 protein: CASSPFAGGELFF. For the CDR3, the DNA is TGTGCCAGCAGTCCATTTGCGGGAGGGGAGCTGTTTTTT. This rearrangement joins TRBV12-3 or TRBV12-4 to TRBJ2-2, with a tentative D call TRBD2 (6 bases). The V and J ends lost 5 bases and 8 bases respectively, with 12 bases between them. CDR3 size: 13 residues.

The chain combines TRBV4-2 with TRBJ1-1; D gene unclear. Germline V gene data show CDR1 as LGHNA and CDR2 as YNFKEQ. The length of the CDR3 is 12 residues. The V end lost 5 bases, the J end lost 6 bases, and 10 bases lay between the germline ends. The CDR3 DNA sequence: TGTGCCAGCAGCAACCAGGAAGCTGAAGCTTTCTTT. Translating it yields CASSNQEAEAFF.

V usage is TRBV7-2 and J usage is TRBJ1-2; D not resolved. V was cut by 1 base and J by 0 bases, with 9 bases left in between. CDR3 length: 15 amino acids. The germline gives CDR1 SGHTA, CDR2 FQGNSA. CDR3 coding DNA: TGTGCCAGCAGCTTAGATCCGGCAGCTAACTATGGCTACACCTTC. Translated, it gives CASSLDPAANYGYTF.

With regard to this clonotype: The junction departs from germline at one end; a sequencing error may be responsible. The chain recombines TRBV5-1 with TRBJ2-5; 14 nucleotides line up with TRBD2. The CDR3 extends over 18 amino acids. Germline V gives CDR1 SGHRS, CDR2 YFSETQ. The CDR3 DNA sequence: TGTGCCAGCAGCCAAGGGACTAGCGGGGGCCCCCGGAGAGAGACCCAGTACTTC. The encoded protein is CASSQGTSGGPRRETQYF.

V is TRBV28 and J is TRBJ1-5, with no clear D. There are 14 residues in the CDR3. V dropped 7 bases and J dropped 0 bases, with 10 bases sitting between them. Germline V CDR1 and CDR2: MDHEN, SYDVKM. The DNA of the CDR3 is TGTGCCAGCATGGAGACCATTAGCAATCAGCCCCAGCATTTT. This sequence encodes CASMETISNQPQHF.

This clonotype was detected many times. The chain combines TRBV7-8 with TRBJ2-3; weak D call: TRBD2 (6 bases). The ends were cut back, 5 bases at V and 2 bases at J, with 14 bases in the middle. Looked up from germline, CDR1 is SGHVS and CDR2 is FQNEAQ. The CDR3 spans 15 residues. The CDR3 is CASSPRTTITDTQYF. The CDR3 DNA follows: TGTGCCAGCAGCCCGCGGACTACTATCACAGATACGCAGTATTTT.

This clonotype has a count of ten or more. V gene TRBV20-1 combines with J gene TRBJ1-6; 8 bases match TRBD1. With V trimmed by 0 bases and J by 6 bases, 7 bases remained unmatched. Germline CDR1 and CDR2: DFQATT and SNEGSKA (reference sequence). The CDR3 contains 16 residues. CDR3 nucleotides: TGCAGTGCTAGAGATTCCCAGGGGGCGAGTAATTCACCCCTCCACTTT. This sequence encodes CSARDSQGASNSPLHF.

The rearrangement links TRBV6-1 to TRBJ2-3, with TRBD1 matching 7 bases. The CDR3 length is 15 residues. Germline CDR1 is MNHNS and CDR2 is SASEGT. The V gene end was trimmed by 7 bases and the J gene end by 2 bases; junction bases not matched to a gene: 9. In DNA, the CDR3 is TGTGCCAGCAAACTACAGGGGCAAATCACAGATACGCAGTATTTT. It yields the protein CASKLQGQITDTQYF.

This chain joins TRBV5-1 and TRBJ2-1, with D possibly being TRBD2 (5 bases). The CDR3 sequence is 13 residues long. Trimming cost V 0 bases and J 8 bases, with 9 bases left between them. Germline assignment: CDR1 SGHRS and CDR2 YFSETQ. The CDR3 sequence is CASSLEEVDEQFF. The CDR3 DNA is TGCGCCAGCAGCTTGGAGGAGGTGGATGAGCAGTTCTTC.

This clonotype was recorded many times. This sequence joins TRBV5-1 and TRBJ2-2, with D unresolved. From germline, CDR1 is SGHRS and CDR2 YFSETQ. The CDR3 loop spans 15 amino acids. V lost 2 bases, J lost 5 bases, and 13 bases lay in between. The CDR3 region has the DNA TGCGCCAGCAGCTTAGAAAGAGGTGGTACCGGGGAGCTGTTTTTT. Translated, it gives CASSLERGGTGELFF.

The rearrangement links TRBV2 to TRBJ1-4; 7 bases match TRBD1. Germline CDR1 and CDR2: SNHLY and FYNNEI. V shed 7 bases, J shed 8 bases, and the junction held 16 bases outside the gene matches. The CDR3 spans 16 residues. In DNA, the CDR3 is TGTGCCAGCAATCAGTCCCCGCAGGGGGTTAACGAAAAACTGTTTTTT. It yields the protein CASNQSPQGVNEKLFF.

Only a few counts were recorded for this clonotype. The V call is TRBV20-1, the J call TRBJ2-3, with 8 bases lining up with TRBD2. Trimming took 0 bases from V and 6 from J; bases not matched to a gene: 11. The CDR3 is 16 residues long. Germline CDR1 is DFQATT and CDR2 is SNEGSKA (reference sequence). The CDR3 protein is CSARDSQLAEGDTQYF. For the CDR3, the DNA is TGCAGTGCTAGAGATTCTCAACTAGCGGAGGGGGATACGCAGTATTTT.

This clonotype was seen a few times. This chain joins TRBV15 and TRBJ2-6; D is perhaps TRBD1 (6 bases). With 1 base removed from V and 3 bases from J, the gap between germline ends came to 7 bases. The CDR3 spans 15 residues. The germline V gene encodes CDR1 LNHNV and CDR2 YYDKDF (reference sequence). In DNA, the CDR3 is TGTGCCACCAGCAGAGCCAGGGGTGGGGCCAACGTCCTGACTTTC. This codes for CATSRARGGANVLTF.

This clonotype has a handful of counts. This chain joins TRBV29-1 and TRBJ1-2; D gene ambiguous. V lost 4 bases, J lost 4 bases, and 7 bases lay in between. Germline values: CDR1 SQVTM, CDR2 ANQGSEA. The CDR3 sequence is 11 residues long. The CDR3 loop reads CSVGLGYGYTF. DNA of the CDR3: TGCAGCGTTGGGCTGGGCTATGGCTACACCTTC.

The chain combines TRBV18 with TRBJ1-1; D might be TRBD1 (5 bases). The CDR3 runs 14 residues. CDR1 and CDR2 from the germline V gene are KGHSH and LQKENI. Trimming removed 6 bases at V and 2 bases at J, with 13 bases between. This CDR3 reads CASSPTTDNTEAFF. Here the CDR3 DNA reads TGTGCCAGCTCCCCAACGACAGATAACACTGAAGCTTTCTTT.

The rearrangement links TRBV5-1 to TRBJ2-3; 8 positions agree with TRBD2. Trimming removed 4 bases from V and 2 bases from J; junction bases left unmatched: 6. The germline V gene has CDR1 SGHRS and CDR2 YFSETQ. The CDR3 is 15 residues long. The CDR3 here is CASSTAGVNTDTQYF. The CDR3 region has the DNA TGCGCCAGCAGCACAGCGGGGGTAAACACAGATACGCAGTATTTT.

V gene TRBV7-9 combines with J gene TRBJ1-1; TRBD1 matches at 7 bases. Looked up from germline, CDR1 is SEHNR and CDR2 is FQNEAQ (reference sequence). V shed 1 base, J shed 0 bases, and the junction held 11 bases outside the gene matches. The CDR3 loop spans 18 amino acids. CDR3 in amino acids: CASSLEDRQGGMNTEAFF. CDR3 DNA sequence: TGTGCCAGCAGCTTAGAGGATCGACAGGGTGGCATGAACACTGAAGCTTTCTTT.

For this clonotype: An end of the junction differs from the germline gene, which may be a read error. The chain combines TRBV2 with TRBJ2-7; D unclear. This CDR3 has 12 amino acids. CDR1 and CDR2 (germline): SNHLY, FYNNEI. CDR3 in amino acids: CASSDDSYKQYF. CDR3 nucleotides: TGTGCCAGCAGTGACGACTCCTACAAGCAGTACTTC.

In this sample, this clonotype turned up a few times. The rearrangement joins TRBV6-6 to TRBJ2-3, with unresolved D. V was pared by 6 bases and J by 5 bases, with 6 bases between. Germline V gene lookup returns CDR1 MNHNY and CDR2 SVGAGI (reference sequence). The CDR3 runs 11 residues. This CDR3 is CASSQRDTQYF. For the CDR3, the DNA is TGTGCCAGCAGCCAGAGAGATACGCAGTATTTT.

The chain couples TRBV15 to TRBJ1-5, with D unresolved. The CDR3 sequence is 15 residues long. Trimming cost V 0 bases and J 0 bases, with 6 bases left between them. Germline V gene sequence: CDR1 LNHNV, CDR2 YYDKDF (reference sequence). The CDR3 DNA sequence: TGTGCCACCAGCAGAGACAGGCTTAGCAATCAGCCCCAGCATTTT. Its translation: CATSRDRLSNQPQHF.

The rearrangement links TRBV6-5 to TRBJ1-1, with 7 bases aligning to TRBD1. From germline, CDR1 is MNHEY and CDR2 SVGAGI. This CDR3 region has 15 residues. Trimming removed 6 bases from V and 1 base from J; junction bases left unmatched: 8. Here the CDR3 reads CASSKTGVWNTEAFF. The DNA for the CDR3 is TGTGCCAGCAGCAAAACAGGGGTTTGGAACACTGAAGCTTTCTTT.

This clonotype was picked up a small number of times. The chain links TRBV5-1 to TRBJ2-7; D could derive from TRBD1 or TRBD2 (5 bases each). Germline CDR1 reads SGHRS; CDR2 reads YFSETQ. The CDR3 spans 15 residues. V lost 1 base and J 0 bases, leaving 11 bases between the germline ends. CDR3 residues: CASSLNGAPSYEQYF. For the CDR3, the DNA is TGCGCCAGCAGCTTGAACGGGGCCCCCTCCTACGAGCAGTACTTC.

The chain combines TRBV12-3 or TRBV12-4 with TRBJ1-2; no clear D gene. The V and J ends lost 5 bases and 6 bases respectively, with 4 bases between them. The CDR3 length is 10 residues. CDR3 nucleotide sequence: TGTGCCAGCAGTAAACATGGCTACACCTTC. It specifies CASSKHGYTF.

At least ten counts were recorded for this clonotype. This chain connects TRBV7-2 to TRBJ1-5, with 8 bases matching TRBD1. The ends lost 2 bases at V and 0 bases at J; junction bases unmatched: 3. The V gene's germline CDR1 is SGHTA and CDR2 FQGNSA. The CDR3 has 16 amino acids. The CDR3 DNA reads as TGTGCCAGCAGCTTAAGGACAGGGAGTAGCAATCAGCCCCAGCATTTT. Translation: CASSLRTGSSNQPQHF.